This TCR beta chain was sequenced during a study of PD-L1 blockade in urothelial cancer. The wider study: Patients started atezolizumab around 2014, 1,200 mg intravenously every 3 weeks. Prior chemotherapy in patients spanned 0 to 3 regimens.

CDR1 is LNHDA and CDR2 is SQIVND in the germline V gene (reference sequence). The CDR3 consists of 14 residues. With V trimmed by 5 bases and J by 5 bases, 5 bases remained unmatched. Data came from immunoSEQ multiplex PCR; TCRdb stores just in-frame clones and leaves some out. The repertoire includes about 45,000 clones, 83% of them detected once, and about 15% sits in the top ten. Described time point: peripheral blood 6 weeks after treatment start. Patients' urothelial carcinoma was locally advanced or metastatic. This TCR was sampled from a man aged 55 to 69 with urothelial cancer. The V and J genes are TRBV19 and TRBJ1-5; TRBD1 agrees at 8 bases. The sample in question was PBMCs, obtained around atezolizumab (anti-PD-L1) treatment. The CDR3 sequence is CASSGQGSYQPQHF. As DNA, the CDR3 is TGTGCCAGTAGTGGACAGGGATCCTATCAGCCCCAGCATTTT.